The 10 T cell receptor beta chains listed next were all sequenced from one sample in a study of regulatory T cells in long-lasting Graves disease. The sample's time point: persistent/refractory GD, antithyroid drugs over 5 years with positive TRAb. After RNA was extracted from PBMCs, the TCR library was made from it. TCR beta libraries were built with iRepertoire HTBI primers and Arm-PCR of CDR3 regions. Each CDR3 protein is one row after TCRdb ran MiXCR on the multiplex PCR reads. Of 400,000 to 500,000 distinct CDR3 sequences in the sample, roughly 21% were seen once. The sample in question was peripheral blood mononuclear cells (PBMCs), obtained when the disease was refractory, from a patient treated with antithyroid drugs. These receptors originate from a female donor with Graves disease.

The V call is TRBV7-9, the J call TRBJ1-6; D gene ambiguous. V shed 5 bases and J shed 8 bases, with 7 bases lying between them. Germline V gene sequence: CDR1 SEHNR, CDR2 FQNEAQ (reference sequence). The CDR3 consists of 12 residues. The CDR3 loop is CASSIEDSPLHF. CDR3 sequence (DNA): TGTGCCAGCAGCATCGAGGATTCACCCCTCCACTTT.

At least ten counts were recorded for this clonotype. V gene TRBV24-1 combines with J gene TRBJ2-2; TRBD1 agrees at 10 bases. The V gene end was trimmed by 2 bases and the J gene end by 6 bases; junction bases not matched to a gene: 5. The CDR3 runs to 16 residues. Germline lookup yields CDR1 KGHDR and CDR2 SFDVKD. For the CDR3, the DNA is TGTGCCACCAGTGATTACCGGGACAGGGGTTCCGGGGAGCTGTTTTTT. It codes for CATSDYRDRGSGELFF.

This clonotype was seen repeatedly, ten times or more. The chain links TRBV29-1 to TRBJ2-2, with TRBD1 matching 10 bases. This CDR3 region has 17 residues. In germline, CDR1 is SQVTM, CDR2 ANQGSEA. The ends lost 6 bases at V and 7 bases at J; junction bases unmatched: 17. As DNA, the CDR3 is TGCAGCGTCATTCAGCCCGGGACAGGGGTTTTCGTCGGGGAGCTGTTTTTT. Translated, it gives CSVIQPGTGVFVGELFF.

This clonotype was detected many times. This rearrangement joins TRBV2 to TRBJ1-2; D is unclear. Trimming removed 1 base at V and 10 bases at J, with 4 bases between. CDR1 and CDR2 from the germline V gene are SNHLY and FYNNEI. CDR3 length: 10 residues. The CDR3 nucleotides are TGTGCCAGCAGTGAAGGGGACTACACCTTC. Its translation is CASSEGDYTF.

This clonotype was counted only a few times. This rearrangement joins TRBV6-2 or TRBV6-3 to TRBJ2-2, with TRBD1 matching 9 bases. Germline CDR1 reads MNHEY; CDR2 reads SVGEGT. The J segment lost 4 bases and the V segment lost 2 bases, leaving 2 bases of the junction unmatched. CDR3 length: 15 residues. The CDR3 DNA follows: TGTGCCAGCAGTTACGGGACAGGGTTCACCGGGGAGCTGTTTTTT. Translated: CASSYGTGFTGELFF.

CDR3 in amino acids: CASSLGRHEAFF. The CDR3 DNA is TGTGCCAGCAGCCTCGGACGGCATGAAGCTTTCTTT. J is TRBJ1-1 and V is TRBV12-3 or TRBV12-4; D gene uncertain. Trimming took off 6 bases at V and 7 bases at J, with 12 bases between the two ends. This CDR3 contains 12 residues.

This clonotype came up a few times. The chain has TRBV4-1 and TRBJ1-2; 9 bases line up with TRBD1. Germline lookup yields CDR1 MGHRA and CDR2 YSYEKL. This CDR3 comprises 17 residues. V gave up 0 bases and J gave up 3 bases; unmatched junction bases: 8. The CDR3 here is CASSQERTGGAYYGYTF. The CDR3 region has the DNA TGCGCCAGCAGCCAAGAGCGAACAGGGGGCGCGTACTATGGCTACACCTTC.

In nucleotides, the CDR3 is TGTGCCAGCAGCCTAGTAACCGACAGGTCCTCCTACGAGCAGTACTTC. Encoded protein: CASSLVTDRSSYEQYF. The rearrangement uses TRBV7-2 and TRBJ2-7; maybe TRBD1 (6 bases). V was trimmed by 5 bases and J by 0 bases, leaving 17 bases between them. Germline V gene data show CDR1 as SGHTA and CDR2 as FQGNSA. This CDR3 spans 16 amino acids. The entire variable domain, with the rest obtained from reference TRBV7-2 and TRBJ2-7, is as follows: GAGVSQSPSNKVTEKGKDVELRCDPISGHTALYWYRQSLGQGLEFLIYFQGNSAPDKSGLPSDRFSAERTGGSVSTLTIQRTQQEDSAVYLCASSLVTDRSSYEQYFGPGTRLTVT.

CDR3 DNA sequence: TGTGCCAGCACCCCCTTAGCGGGAATCTCCTACGAGCAGTACTTC. Its protein product is CASTPLAGISYEQYF. The chain employs TRBV6-2 or TRBV6-3 and TRBJ2-7; TRBD2 matches 8 bases. V shed 7 bases and J 0 bases; nucleotides not matched to a gene: 8. The CDR3 sequence is 15 residues long. The germline V gene encodes CDR1 MNHEY and CDR2 SVGEGT.

The chain is built from TRBV7-9 and TRBJ2-5, with unresolved D. The CDR3 extends over 16 amino acids. From germline, CDR1 is SEHNR and CDR2 FQNEAQ (reference sequence). Trimming left V 1 base short and J 2 bases short, with 14 bases between. The CDR3, as DNA: TGTGCCAGCAGCTTAGGATCTACACTCCTTCAAGAGACCCAGTACTTC. Translation gives CASSLGSTLLQETQYF.